This T cell receptor (beta chain) was profiled in a study of T-cell memory formation after mild COVID-19. Study as a whole: In these data, TCR clusters were largely donor specific. Study-wide results and caveats: Largely, contracting CD4+ clones fell within CM and EM, and contracting CD8+ clones within EMRA.

Barcoded TCR alpha and TCR beta cDNA libraries with UMIs came from 5'RACE using constant-segment primers. TCRdb called the 5' RACE reads again in MiXCR, with one record for every CDR3 protein. This sample yields a few hundred thousand distinct CDR3 sequences, of which roughly 21% are seen a single time; 7% to 9% belongs to the top ten. The germline CDR1 and CDR2 sequences are DFQATT and SNEGSKA (reference sequence). J gave up 2 bases and V 7 bases, and 7 bases lay outside the gene matches. The CDR3 length is 14 residues. To note about this clonotype: Its specificity is unknown.

The sample comprised PBMCs or a T cell subset sorted from them (not recorded which). This TCR was sampled from an adult woman who had mild COVID-19 (a few samples of this study predate the infection). Cell type and time point are not known. V gene TRBV20-1 combines with J gene TRBJ2-3; 9 positions agree with TRBD2. The CDR3 nucleotides read TGCAGTGGTCACCTAGCGGGGCTCACAGATACGCAGTATTTT. Protein product: CSGHLAGLTDTQYF.